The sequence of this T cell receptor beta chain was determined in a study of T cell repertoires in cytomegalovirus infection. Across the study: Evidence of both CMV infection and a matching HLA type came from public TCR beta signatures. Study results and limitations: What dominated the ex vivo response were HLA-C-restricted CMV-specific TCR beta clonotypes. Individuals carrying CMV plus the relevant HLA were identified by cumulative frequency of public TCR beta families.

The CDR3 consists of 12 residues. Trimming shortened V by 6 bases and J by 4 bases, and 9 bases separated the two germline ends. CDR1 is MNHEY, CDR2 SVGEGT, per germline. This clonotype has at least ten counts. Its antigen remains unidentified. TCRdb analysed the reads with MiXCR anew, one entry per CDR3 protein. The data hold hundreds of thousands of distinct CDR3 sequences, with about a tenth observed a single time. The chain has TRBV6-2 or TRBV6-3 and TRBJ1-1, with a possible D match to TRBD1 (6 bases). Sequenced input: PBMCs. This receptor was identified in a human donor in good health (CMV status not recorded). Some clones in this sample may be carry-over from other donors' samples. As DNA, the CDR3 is TGTGCCAGCAGGAGACAGGTCACTGAAGCTTTCTTT. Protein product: CASRRQVTEAFF.